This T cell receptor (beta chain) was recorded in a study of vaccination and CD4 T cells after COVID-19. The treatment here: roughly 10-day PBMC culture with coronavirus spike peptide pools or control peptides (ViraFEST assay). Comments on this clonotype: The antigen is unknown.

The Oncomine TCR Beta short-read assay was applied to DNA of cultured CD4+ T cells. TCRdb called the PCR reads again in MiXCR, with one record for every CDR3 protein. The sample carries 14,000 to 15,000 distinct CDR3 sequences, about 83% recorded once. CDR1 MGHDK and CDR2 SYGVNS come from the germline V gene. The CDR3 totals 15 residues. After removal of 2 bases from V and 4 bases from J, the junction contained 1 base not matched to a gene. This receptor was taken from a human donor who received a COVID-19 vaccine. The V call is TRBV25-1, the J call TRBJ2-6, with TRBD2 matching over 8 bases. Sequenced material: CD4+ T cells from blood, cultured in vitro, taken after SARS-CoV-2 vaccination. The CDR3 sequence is CASSEAGGGANVLTF. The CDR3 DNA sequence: TGTGCCAGCAGTGAAGCGGGGGGAGGGGCCAACGTCCTGACTTTC.